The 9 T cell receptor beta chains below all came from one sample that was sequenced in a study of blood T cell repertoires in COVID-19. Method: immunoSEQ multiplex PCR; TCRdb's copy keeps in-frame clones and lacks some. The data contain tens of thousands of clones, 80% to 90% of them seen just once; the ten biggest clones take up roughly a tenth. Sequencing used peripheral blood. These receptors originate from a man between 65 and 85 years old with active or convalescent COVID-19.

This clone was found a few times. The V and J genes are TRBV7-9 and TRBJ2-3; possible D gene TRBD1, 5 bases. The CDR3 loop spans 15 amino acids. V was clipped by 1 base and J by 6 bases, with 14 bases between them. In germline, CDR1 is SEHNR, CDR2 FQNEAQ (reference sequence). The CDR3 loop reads CASSLVSGLRDTQYF. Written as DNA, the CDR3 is TGTGCCAGCAGCTTAGTTTCAGGGCTTCGGGATACGCAGTATTTT. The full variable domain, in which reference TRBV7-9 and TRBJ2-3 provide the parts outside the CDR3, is DTGVSQNPRHKITKRGQNVTFRCDPISEHNRLYWYRQTLGQGPEFLTYFQNEAQLEKSRLLSDRFSAERPKGSFSTLEIQRTEQGDSAMYLCASSLVSGLRDTQYFGPGTRLTVL.

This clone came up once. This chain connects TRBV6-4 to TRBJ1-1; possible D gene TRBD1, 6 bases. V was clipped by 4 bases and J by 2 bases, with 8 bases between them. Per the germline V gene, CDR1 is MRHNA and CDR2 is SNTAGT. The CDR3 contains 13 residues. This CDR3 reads CASSGTDNTEAFF. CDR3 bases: TGTGCCAGCAGTGGGACAGATAACACTGAAGCTTTCTTT.

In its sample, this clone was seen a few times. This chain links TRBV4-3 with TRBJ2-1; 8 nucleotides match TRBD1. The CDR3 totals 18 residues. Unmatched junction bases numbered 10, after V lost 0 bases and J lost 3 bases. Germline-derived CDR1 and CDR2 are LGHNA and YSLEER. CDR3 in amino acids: CASSQDRGAGGFYNEQFF. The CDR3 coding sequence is TGCGCCAGCAGCCAAGATCGCGGGGCAGGGGGCTTCTACAATGAGCAGTTCTTC.

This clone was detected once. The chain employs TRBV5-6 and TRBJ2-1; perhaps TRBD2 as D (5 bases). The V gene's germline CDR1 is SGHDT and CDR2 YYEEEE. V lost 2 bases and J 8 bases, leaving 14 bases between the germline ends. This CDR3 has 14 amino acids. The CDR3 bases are TGTGCCAGCAGCTTTAGGTGGCGGGCCCATGAGCAGTTCTTC. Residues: CASSFRWRAHEQFF. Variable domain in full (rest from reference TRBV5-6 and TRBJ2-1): DAGVTQSPTHLIKTRGQQVTLRCSPKSGHDTVSWYQQALGQGPQFIFQYYEEEERQRGNFPDRFSGHQFPNYSSELNVNALLLGDSALYLCASSFRWRAHEQFFGPGTRLTVL.

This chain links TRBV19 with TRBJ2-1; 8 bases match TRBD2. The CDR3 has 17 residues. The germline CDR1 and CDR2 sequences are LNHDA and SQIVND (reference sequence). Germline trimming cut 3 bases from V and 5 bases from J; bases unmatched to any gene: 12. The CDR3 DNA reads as TGTGCCAGTAGTATCTTAGCGGGGCTCAATAGAAACAATGAGCAGTTCTTC. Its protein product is CASSILAGLNRNNEQFF.

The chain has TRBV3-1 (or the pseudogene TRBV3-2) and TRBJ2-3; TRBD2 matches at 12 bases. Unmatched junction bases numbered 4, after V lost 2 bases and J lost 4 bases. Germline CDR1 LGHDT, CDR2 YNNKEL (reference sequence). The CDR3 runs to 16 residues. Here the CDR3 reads CASSQLAGGPADTQYF. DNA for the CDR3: TGTGCCAGCAGCCAACTAGCGGGAGGGCCCGCAGATACGCAGTATTTT.

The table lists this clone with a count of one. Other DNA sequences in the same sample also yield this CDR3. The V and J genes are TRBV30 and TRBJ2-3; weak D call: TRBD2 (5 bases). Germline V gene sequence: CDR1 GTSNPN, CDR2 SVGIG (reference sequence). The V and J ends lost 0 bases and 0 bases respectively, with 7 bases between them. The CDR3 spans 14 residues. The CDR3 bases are TGTGCCTGGAGTGTAGGAGGTAGCACAGATACGCAGTATTTT. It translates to CAWSVGGSTDTQYF.

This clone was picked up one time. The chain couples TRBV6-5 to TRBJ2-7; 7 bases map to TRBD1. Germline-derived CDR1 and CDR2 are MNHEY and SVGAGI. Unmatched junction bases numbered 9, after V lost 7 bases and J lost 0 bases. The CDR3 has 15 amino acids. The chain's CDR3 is CASTKTRGPSYEQYF. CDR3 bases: TGTGCCAGCACTAAGACAAGGGGGCCCTCCTACGAGCAGTACTTC.

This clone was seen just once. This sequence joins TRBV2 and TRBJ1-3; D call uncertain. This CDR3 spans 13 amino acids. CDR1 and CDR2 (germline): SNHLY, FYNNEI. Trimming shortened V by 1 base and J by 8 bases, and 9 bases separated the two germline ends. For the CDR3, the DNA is TGTGCCAGCAGTGAAGGCGGGGTTTACACCATATATTTT. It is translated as CASSEGGVYTIYF.